This TCR beta chain stems from a study of PD-L1 blockade in urothelial cancer. Study at large: Study patients had been treated with 0 to 3 previous chemotherapy regimens. General study points: Pretreatment clonality of the blood TCR repertoire below the median was predictive of superior survival.

In its sample, this clone was seen once. The antigen remains undetermined. The time point was: pretreatment peripheral blood. Some clones are missing from TCRdb's copy, which holds only in-frame ones; the method was immunoSEQ multiplex PCR. The data contain roughly 17,000 clones, approximately 89% of them singletons. The germline V and J ends were trimmed by 4 bases and 4 bases, with 16 bases remaining between them. The germline V gene encodes CDR1 SQVTM and CDR2 ANQGSEA. The CDR3 length is 14 residues. The chain is built from TRBV29-1 and TRBJ1-2; D not resolved. The receptor was isolated from a man between 65 and 79 years old with urothelial cancer. Material: PBMCs, obtained around atezolizumab (anti-PD-L1) treatment. The CDR3 sequence is CSVVPVANLYGYTF. In nucleotides, the CDR3 is TGCAGCGTTGTGCCGGTTGCAAACCTCTATGGCTACACCTTC.